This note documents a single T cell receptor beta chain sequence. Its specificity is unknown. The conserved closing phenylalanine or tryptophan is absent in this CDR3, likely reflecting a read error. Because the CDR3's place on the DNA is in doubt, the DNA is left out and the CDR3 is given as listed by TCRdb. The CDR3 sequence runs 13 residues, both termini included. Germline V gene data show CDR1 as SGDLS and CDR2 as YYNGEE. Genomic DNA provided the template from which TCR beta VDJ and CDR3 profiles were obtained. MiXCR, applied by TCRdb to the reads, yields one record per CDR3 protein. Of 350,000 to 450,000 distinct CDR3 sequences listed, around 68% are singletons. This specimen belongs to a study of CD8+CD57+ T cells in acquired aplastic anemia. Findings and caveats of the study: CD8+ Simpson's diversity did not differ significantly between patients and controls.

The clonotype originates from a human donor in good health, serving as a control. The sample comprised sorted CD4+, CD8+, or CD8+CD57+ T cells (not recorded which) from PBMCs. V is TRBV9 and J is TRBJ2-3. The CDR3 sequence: CASKQRQDEQFFV.